This T cell receptor beta chain was captured by sequencing in a study of T cell responses to AZD1222 COVID-19 vaccine. Measured with immunoSEQ multiplex PCR; TCRdb has only the in-frame clones, and not every one. The top ten clones hold roughly 9% of a sample with roughly 99,000 clones, 92% of them seen once. CDR3 length: 14 residues. CDR1 is KGHDR, CDR2 SFDVKD, per germline. Losses at the gene ends were 4 bases for V and 4 bases for J; bases not matched to a gene: 4. On this clone itself: What it binds is not known.

General study findings and limits: As reported, nearly half of all spike-specific TCRs target variant regions that are unmutated. A mostly white British donor set with more females was recruited, and clonal diversity was possibly underestimated. After two AZD1222 doses, spike-specific TCR breadth and depth rose versus day 0.

Second doses were pooled across both intervals (about 4 or about 12 weeks). The origin of this receptor is an adult who received the AZD1222 COVID-19 vaccine. The rearrangement links TRBV24-1 to TRBJ2-5, with 8 positions matching TRBD1. Sequencing used peripheral blood, obtained 28 days after the second AZD1222 dose. The CDR3 is CATSDRRGRETQYF. The CDR3, as DNA: TGTGCCACCAGTGACCGCAGGGGGCGAGAGACCCAGTACTTC.